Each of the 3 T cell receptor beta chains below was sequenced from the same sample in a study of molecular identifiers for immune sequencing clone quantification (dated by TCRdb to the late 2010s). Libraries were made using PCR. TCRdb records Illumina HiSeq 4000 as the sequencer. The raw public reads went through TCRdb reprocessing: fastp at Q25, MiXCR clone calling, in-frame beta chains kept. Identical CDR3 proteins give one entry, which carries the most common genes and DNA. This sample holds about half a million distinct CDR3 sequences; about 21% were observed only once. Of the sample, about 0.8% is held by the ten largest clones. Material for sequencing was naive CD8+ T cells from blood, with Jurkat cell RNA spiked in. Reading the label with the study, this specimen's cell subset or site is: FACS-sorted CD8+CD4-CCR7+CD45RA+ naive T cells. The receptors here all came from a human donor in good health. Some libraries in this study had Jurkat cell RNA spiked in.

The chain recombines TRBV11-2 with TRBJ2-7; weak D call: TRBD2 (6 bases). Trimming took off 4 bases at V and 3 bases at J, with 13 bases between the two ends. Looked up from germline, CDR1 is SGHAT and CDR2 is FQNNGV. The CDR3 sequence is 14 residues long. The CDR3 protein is CASSSHSGGYEQYF. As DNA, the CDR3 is TGTGCCAGCAGCTCCCATTCCGGGGGCTACGAGCAGTACTTC.

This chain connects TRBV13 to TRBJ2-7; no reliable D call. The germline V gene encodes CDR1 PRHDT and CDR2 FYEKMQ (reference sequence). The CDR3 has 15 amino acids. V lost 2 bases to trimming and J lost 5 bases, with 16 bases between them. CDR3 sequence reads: CASSLRERAINEQYF. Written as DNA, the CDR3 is TGTGCCAGCAGCTTACGTGAACGAGCTATCAACGAGCAGTACTTC.

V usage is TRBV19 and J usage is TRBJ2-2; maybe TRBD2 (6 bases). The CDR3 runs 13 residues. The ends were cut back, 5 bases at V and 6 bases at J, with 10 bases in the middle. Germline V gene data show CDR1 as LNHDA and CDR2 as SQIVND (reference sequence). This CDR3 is CASSLLASGELFF. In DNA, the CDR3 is TGTGCCAGTAGTCTCCTAGCGTCCGGGGAGCTGTTTTTT.